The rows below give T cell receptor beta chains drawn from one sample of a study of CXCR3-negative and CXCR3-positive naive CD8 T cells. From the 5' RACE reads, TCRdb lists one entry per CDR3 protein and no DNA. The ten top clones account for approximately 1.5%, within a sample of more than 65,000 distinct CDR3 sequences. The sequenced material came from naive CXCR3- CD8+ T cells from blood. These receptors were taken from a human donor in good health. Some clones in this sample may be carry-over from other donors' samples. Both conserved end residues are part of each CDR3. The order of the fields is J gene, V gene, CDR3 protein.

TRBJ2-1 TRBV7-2 CALQSGNEQFF
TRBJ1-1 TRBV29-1 CSVGRWPPGTEAFF
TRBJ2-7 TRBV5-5 CASSLEEGYEQYF
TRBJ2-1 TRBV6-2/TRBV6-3 CASSYDRGSYNEQFF
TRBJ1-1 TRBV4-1 CASSPSLDRMGNTEAFF
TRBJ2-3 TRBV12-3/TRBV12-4 CASSRLGAADTQYF
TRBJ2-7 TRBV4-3 CASSQGTGLSYEQYF
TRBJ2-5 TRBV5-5 CASSTGTSGEETQYF
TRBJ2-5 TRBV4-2 CASSQDFTSGGLEETQYF
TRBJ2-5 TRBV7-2 CASSLPSGLAGLETQYF
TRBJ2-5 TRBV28 CASSQERSKGETQYF
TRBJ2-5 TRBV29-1 CSVEDRTMTGGWQETQYF
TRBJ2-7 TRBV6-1 CASSDGIGSPSYEQYF
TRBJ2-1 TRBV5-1 CASRLVENEQFF
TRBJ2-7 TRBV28 CASTLGWFDRAYEQYF
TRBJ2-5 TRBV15 CATSRGTDQETQYF
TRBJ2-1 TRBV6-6 CASSQYNEQFF
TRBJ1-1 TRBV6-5 CASSYSAQSNTEAFF
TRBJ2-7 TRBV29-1 CSVETHSYEQYF
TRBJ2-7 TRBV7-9 CASSDPLSSYEQYF
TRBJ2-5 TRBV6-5 CASTEAGVETQYF
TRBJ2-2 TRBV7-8 CASSPPGGGTGELFF
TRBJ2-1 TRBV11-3 CASSSEDEQFF
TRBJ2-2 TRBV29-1 CSGWGQGSTGELFF
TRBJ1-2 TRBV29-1 CSVEHRAPDTATYGYTF
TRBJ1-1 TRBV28 CASGYRGRLEAFF